The 31 T cell receptor beta chains below all came from one sample that was sequenced in a study of blood T cell repertoires in COVID-19. Clones were sequenced by immunoSEQ multiplex PCR, and TCRdb holds only the in-frame ones, with some missing. The sample comprises 200,000 or so clones, approximately 89% of which are singletons, and approximately 3.7% rests with the top ten. The sample was PBMCs or T cells enriched from blood (not recorded which). The source is a woman in her 30s who had been exposed to COVID-19.

This rearrangement joins TRBV6-2 or TRBV6-3 to TRBJ2-5; the match to TRBD2 covers 13 bases. The CDR3 sequence is 16 residues long. After removal of 3 bases from V and 5 bases from J, the junction contained 6 bases not matched to a gene. CDR1 is MNHEY and CDR2 is SVGEGT in the germline V gene. The CDR3 region is CASSYGLAGAVETQYF. DNA for the CDR3: TGTGCCAGCAGTTATGGACTAGCGGGAGCAGTTGAGACCCAGTACTTC.

V and J are TRBV5-1 and TRBJ1-2; TRBD1 matches at 9 bases. This CDR3 contains 14 residues. J lost 10 bases, V lost 1 base, and 8 bases had no gene match. Germline assignment: CDR1 SGHRS and CDR2 YFSETQ. In nucleotides, the CDR3 is TGCGCCAGCAGCTTGATAGGGACAGGGTCTATCTACACCTTC. The encoded protein is CASSLIGTGSIYTF. Supplemented by reference TRBV5-1 and TRBJ1-2, the full variable domain reads KAGVTQTPRYLIKTRGQQVTLSCSPISGHRSVSWYQQTPGQGLQFLFEYFSETQRNKGNFPGRFSGRQFSNSRSEMNVSTLELGDSALYLCASSLIGTGSIYTFGSGTRLTVV.

V and J are TRBV25-1 and TRBJ1-1; D might be TRBD1 (5 bases). CDR3 length: 14 amino acids. Trimming stripped 5 bases from V and 7 bases from J, with 17 bases between. The germline V gene has CDR1 MGHDK and CDR2 SYGVNS. This CDR3 is CASSPGLSPHEAFF. The CDR3 region has the DNA TGTGCCAGCAGTCCGGGACTTTCCCCACATGAAGCTTTCTTT.

As DNA, the CDR3 is TGTGCCAGCAGCATGGCGACTAGCGGGGCCCACAATGAGCAGTTCTTC. It translates to CASSMATSGAHNEQFF. V is TRBV5-5 and J is TRBJ2-1; 11 bases fit TRBD2. J was trimmed by 5 bases and V by 4 bases; bases with no gene match: 8. Per germline, CDR1 SGHKS and CDR2 YYEKEE (reference sequence). The CDR3 has 16 residues.

This chain joins TRBV6-1 and TRBJ2-1; 9 bases are a match to TRBD2. The V gene end was trimmed by 3 bases and the J gene end by 3 bases; junction bases not matched to a gene: 6. Germline CDR1 is MNHNS and CDR2 is SASEGT. The CDR3 runs to 16 residues. The CDR3 nucleotides read TGTGCCAGCAGTGAGATAGCGGGAGACGACTACAATGAGCAGTTCTTC. This codes for CASSEIAGDDYNEQFF.

The rearrangement joins TRBV5-6 to TRBJ1-3; D uncertain. The CDR3 covers 15 residues. Per germline, CDR1 SGHDT and CDR2 YYEEEE. V lost 5 bases and J 0 bases, leaving 12 bases between the germline ends. DNA for the CDR3: TGTGCCAGCAGTTCTACAGATTTCTCTGGAAACACCATATATTTT. Amino acids: CASSSTDFSGNTIYF. The full variable domain, its missing parts supplied by reference TRBV5-6 and TRBJ1-3, is DAGVTQSPTHLIKTRGQQVTLRCSPKSGHDTVSWYQQALGQGPQFIFQYYEEEERQRGNFPDRFSGHQFPNYSSELNVNALLLGDSALYLCASSSTDFSGNTIYFGEGSWLTVV.

V usage is TRBV7-9 and J usage is TRBJ1-4, with D possibly TRBD1 on 6 matching bases. This CDR3 contains 14 residues. The V end was cut by 4 bases, the J end by 7 bases, with 13 bases between. Germline V lookup: CDR1 SEHNR, CDR2 FQNEAQ (reference sequence). CDR3 coding DNA: TGTGCCAGCAGCTCCCTCAGGGGTGGTGAAAAACTGTTTTTT. Translation gives CASSSLRGGEKLFF.

CDR3 nucleotides: TGTGCCAGCAGCTCCCTAATAGGAGACTCTGGAAACACCATATATTTT. Amino acids: CASSSLIGDSGNTIYF. The chain recombines TRBV7-9 with TRBJ1-3; D ambiguous. Trimming cost V 4 bases and J 0 bases, with 13 bases left between them. This CDR3 region has 16 residues. Germline CDR1 SEHNR, CDR2 FQNEAQ (reference sequence).

About this clone: Other nucleotide sequences in the sample specify the same CDR3. DNA of the CDR3: TGTGCCAGCAGCGTTGGAGGGGTGAACACTGAAGCTTTCTTT. Translated, it gives CASSVGGVNTEAFF. The chain couples TRBV9 to TRBJ1-1; the D gene is possibly TRBD1 (5 bases). The CDR3 has 14 amino acids. Germline values: CDR1 SGDLS, CDR2 YYNGEE. V lost 2 bases to trimming and J lost 0 bases, with 8 bases between them.

This chain uses TRBV3-1 (or the pseudogene TRBV3-2) with TRBJ2-3, with 8 bases aligning to TRBD2. CDR1 and CDR2 from the germline V gene are LGHDT and YNNKEL (reference sequence). The CDR3 covers 15 residues. J was trimmed by 2 bases and V by 5 bases; bases with no gene match: 6. The CDR3 DNA follows: TGTGCCAGCAGCTCCATTAGCGGGGCCACAGATACGCAGTATTTT. Translating gives CASSSISGATDTQYF.

The genes are TRBV3-1 (or the pseudogene TRBV3-2) and TRBJ1-5, with D perhaps matching TRBD1 (5 bases). Germline CDR1 is LGHDT and CDR2 is YNNKEL (reference sequence). This CDR3 has 12 residues. V lost 2 bases, J lost 8 bases, and 7 bases lay in between. This chain's CDR3 is CASSQQGKPQHF. As DNA, the CDR3 is TGTGCCAGCAGCCAACAGGGAAAGCCCCAGCATTTT.

This chain joins TRBV12-5 and TRBJ1-4, with 7 positions matching TRBD1. CDR1 and CDR2 from the germline V gene are LGHNT and FRNRAP. The CDR3 has 14 amino acids. J lost 4 bases, V lost 5 bases, and 4 bases had no gene match. The CDR3 sequence is CASGLGQDNEKLFF. CDR3 coding DNA: TGTGCTAGTGGTCTAGGACAGGATAATGAAAAACTGTTTTTT.

The chain combines TRBV28 with TRBJ1-5, with TRBD1 matching 7 bases. V gave up 4 bases and J gave up 2 bases; unmatched junction bases: 8. The CDR3 consists of 16 residues. Per the germline V gene, CDR1 is MDHEN and CDR2 is SYDVKM. The CDR3 loop reads CASSSWAGQGNQPQHF. CDR3 nucleotide sequence: TGTGCCAGCAGTTCCTGGGCAGGACAGGGCAATCAGCCCCAGCATTTT.

The rearrangement joins TRBV7-2 to TRBJ1-1, with 10 positions matching TRBD1. Trimming at V came to 4 bases and at J to 5 bases, leaving 7 bases not matched to a gene. The germline V gene encodes CDR1 SGHTA and CDR2 FQGNSA. The CDR3 sequence is 15 residues long. The CDR3 spells CASSYGTGVLTEAFF. The CDR3 bases are TGTGCCAGCAGCTACGGGACAGGGGTCTTGACTGAAGCTTTCTTT.

The gene calls are TRBV12-3 or TRBV12-4 and TRBJ1-2; D is unclear. Trimming took 3 bases from V and 8 from J, leaving 13 bases between them. The CDR3 covers 13 residues. The CDR3 loop is CASSLRGVNGYTF. In nucleotides, the CDR3 is TGTGCCAGCAGTTTGCGAGGAGTAAACGGCTACACCTTC.

The table lists this clone with a few counts. The J gene is TRBJ2-1, the V gene TRBV4-1, with TRBD2 identical over 14 bases. From germline, CDR1 is MGHRA and CDR2 YSYEKL. The CDR3 is made up of 17 amino acids. The V gene end was trimmed by 5 bases and the J gene end by 8 bases; junction bases not matched to a gene: 11. CDR3 nucleotides: TGCGCCAGCAGCTTACGACTAGCGGGAGGGCCTACCGATGAGCAGTTCTTC. Protein: CASSLRLAGGPTDEQFF.

The chain employs TRBV19 and TRBJ2-5, with TRBD1 matching 7 bases. CDR3 length equals 14 residues. CDR1 is LNHDA, CDR2 SQIVND, per germline (reference sequence). The V and J ends lost 5 bases and 5 bases, in that order; junction bases with no gene match: 8. The CDR3 here is CASSPQGGPETQYF. The CDR3 coding sequence is TGTGCCAGTAGTCCCCAAGGGGGCCCGGAGACCCAGTACTTC.

The chain carries TRBV5-4 and TRBJ2-7; possibly TRBD2 for D (5 bases). Trimming removed 1 base from V and 2 bases from J, with 10 bases in between. Germline CDR1 is SGHNT and CDR2 is YYREEE (reference sequence). The CDR3 sequence is 14 residues long. CDR3 sequence reads: CASSLLEGTYEQYF. For the CDR3, the DNA is TGTGCCAGCAGCTTGTTAGAGGGCACCTACGAGCAGTACTTC.

This chain connects TRBV19 to TRBJ2-7, with D uncertain. Trimming took 5 bases from V and 3 from J, leaving 8 bases between them. Germline values: CDR1 LNHDA, CDR2 SQIVND (reference sequence). This CDR3 spans 12 amino acids. CDR3 loop: CASSGSFYEQYF. The CDR3 DNA sequence: TGTGCCAGTAGTGGTAGTTTCTACGAGCAGTACTTC.

Concerning this clone itself: The same CDR3 is also encoded by other DNA sequences in this sample. The V call is TRBV18, the J call TRBJ1-3, with unresolved D. The V end lost 3 bases, the J end lost 0 bases, and 3 bases lay between the germline ends. The CDR3 is 13 amino acids. The germline V gene encodes CDR1 KGHSH and CDR2 LQKENI. CDR3 sequence: CASSPSSGNTIYF. The DNA of the CDR3 is TGTGCCAGCTCACCCTCCTCTGGAAACACCATATATTTT.

This chain's CDR3 is CATRLLGGALVGKGELFF. Here the CDR3 DNA reads TGTGCCACCAGACTCCTAGGGGGCGCTTTGGTGGGAAAAGGGGAGCTGTTTTTT. This rearrangement joins TRBV27 to TRBJ2-2; TRBD1 agrees at 7 bases. This CDR3 region has 18 residues. The germline gives CDR1 MNHEY, CDR2 SMNVEV (reference sequence). After removal of 10 bases from V and 8 bases from J, the junction contained 25 bases not matched to a gene.

The chain carries TRBV2 and TRBJ2-7; TRBD2 agrees at 10 bases. J lost 0 bases, V lost 0 bases, and 11 bases had no gene match. From germline, CDR1 is SNHLY and CDR2 FYNNEI. This CDR3 contains 19 residues. The CDR3 loop is CASSEALPGLAWSSYEQYF. The CDR3, as DNA: TGTGCCAGCAGTGAAGCGCTTCCGGGACTAGCGTGGAGCTCCTACGAGCAGTACTTC.

The chain is built from TRBV28 and TRBJ2-3, with D possibly matching TRBD1 (5 bases). V was clipped by 3 bases and J by 2 bases, with 9 bases between them. The CDR3 loop spans 14 amino acids. Germline lookup yields CDR1 MDHEN and CDR2 SYDVKM. For the CDR3, the DNA is TGTGCCAGCAGTTTCCTGACAGACACAGATACGCAGTATTTT. Translating gives CASSFLTDTDTQYF.

The gene calls are TRBV15 and TRBJ2-7; 7 positions agree with TRBD1. This CDR3 is 17 amino acids long. Losses at the gene ends were 3 bases for V and 0 bases for J; bases not matched to a gene: 11. The germline V gene encodes CDR1 LNHNV and CDR2 YYDKDF (reference sequence). CDR3 region: CATSSKDRFSFSYEQYF. The CDR3 region has the DNA TGTGCCACCAGCAGTAAGGACAGGTTCTCTTTCTCCTACGAGCAGTACTTC.

The V call is TRBV6-5, the J call TRBJ2-7, with TRBD2 identical over 10 bases. This CDR3 region has 15 residues. J lost 2 bases, V lost 7 bases, and 8 bases had no gene match. CDR1 is MNHEY, CDR2 SVGAGI, per germline. CDR3 sequence reads: CASTKGLAGAYEQYF. The CDR3 DNA reads as TGTGCCAGCACCAAGGGGCTAGCGGGGGCCTACGAGCAGTACTTC.

The rearrangement links TRBV6-1 to TRBJ1-2; 7 nucleotides line up with TRBD1. The CDR3 extends over 13 amino acids. V gave up 2 bases and J gave up 5 bases; unmatched junction bases: 2. CDR1 MNHNS and CDR2 SASEGT come from the germline V gene. The CDR3 protein is CASSESGGYGYTF. The CDR3 nucleotides read TGTGCCAGCAGTGAATCAGGGGGATATGGCTACACCTTC.

The rearrangement uses TRBV3-1 (or the pseudogene TRBV3-2) and TRBJ1-1; possible D gene TRBD1, 6 bases. Germline-derived CDR1 and CDR2 are LGHDT and YNNKEL (reference sequence). CDR3 length: 17 residues. Trimming took 2 bases from V and 6 from J, leaving 22 bases between them. The CDR3 region is CASSQRGWTARGAEAFF. CDR3 in DNA: TGTGCCAGCAGCCAAAGAGGTTGGACAGCCCGGGGTGCTGAAGCTTTCTTT.

The count of this clone is one. V gene TRBV5-3 combines with J gene TRBJ2-2, with TRBD2 identical over 10 bases. TRBV5-3 is noted as an ORF with a role that remains uncertain. The CDR3 consists of 15 residues. J lost 8 bases, V lost 8 bases, and 12 bases had no gene match. The DNA for the CDR3 is TGTGCCAGGCCACTAGCGGGATATCTAAGGGGGGAGCTGTTTTTT. Its translation is CARPLAGYLRGELFF.

V usage is TRBV15 and J usage is TRBJ2-7, with a possible D match to TRBD2 (7 bases). Trimming pared 5 bases from V and 7 bases from J, leaving 15 bases between. CDR3 length equals 13 residues. Germline assignment: CDR1 LNHNV and CDR2 YYDKDF (reference sequence). The DNA of the CDR3 is TGTGCCACCAGCGGAGGGGGGGGAAGGGAGCAGTACTTC. It translates to CATSGGGGREQYF.

The chain recombines TRBV18 with TRBJ1-1; 8 bases line up with TRBD1. CDR1 KGHSH and CDR2 LQKENI come from the germline V gene. V gave up 2 bases and J gave up 1 base; unmatched junction bases: 9. This CDR3 is built from 17 residues. The CDR3 here is CASSPIQGVVGNTEAFF. For the CDR3, the DNA is TGTGCCAGCTCACCAATACAGGGGGTAGTAGGGAACACTGAAGCTTTCTTT. Full variable domain (remainder filled in from reference TRBV18 and TRBJ1-1): NAGVMQNPRHLVRRRGQEARLRCSPMKGHSHVYWYRQLPEEGLKFMVYLQKENIIDESGMPKERFSAEFPKEGPSILRIQQVVRGDSAAYFCASSPIQGVVGNTEAFFGQGTRLTVV.

The chain employs TRBV2 and TRBJ1-5; 7 bases match TRBD1. This CDR3 has 17 amino acids. The V and J ends lost 7 bases and 4 bases, in that order; junction bases with no gene match: 16. CDR1 and CDR2 from the germline V gene are SNHLY and FYNNEI. The CDR3 spells CASMDSDRARRNQPQHF. The CDR3 bases are TGTGCCAGCATGGATTCTGACAGGGCCCGTCGAAATCAGCCCCAGCATTTT. Combining the CDR3 with reference TRBV2 and TRBJ1-5 gives the whole variable domain EPEVTQTPSHQVTQMGQEVILRCVPISNHLYFYWYRQILGQKVEFLVSFYNNEISEKSEIFDDQFSVERPDGSNFTLKIRSTKLEDSAMYFCASMDSDRARRNQPQHFGDGTRLSIL.